Given below is one T cell receptor (beta chain) in context. Its target is unknown. The data stem from a study of shared clonotypes between healthy human individuals. Study-wide results and limits: The study drew on few donors, limiting represented genetic and exposure-history diversity. An anticipated effect of sequencing depth on clonotype sharing among donors was recognized.

Losses at the gene ends were 6 bases for V and 5 bases for J; bases not matched to a gene: 12. The CDR3 is made up of 17 amino acids. The germline V gene has CDR1 SNHLY and CDR2 FYNNEI. Clones were read by immunoSEQ multiplex PCR, and TCRdb kept only the in-frame ones, dropping some. The sample lists about 520,000 clones; around 73% were seen once. The sequenced material came from PBMCs. The chain combines TRBV2 with TRBJ2-5; 13 bases map to TRBD2. This TCR was sampled from a middle-aged woman in good health. Some clones in this sample may be carry-over from other donors' samples. CDR3: CASRPTGLAGDRETQYF. Written as DNA, the CDR3 is TGTGCCAGCAGACCGACCGGACTAGCGGGAGATCGGGAGACCCAGTACTTC.